This TCR beta chain came from a study of blood T cell repertoires in COVID-19. Study-level background: Spain, Italy and the United States supplied samples that represented acute and convalescent COVID-19.

This CDR3 spans 13 amino acids. Germline lookup yields CDR1 PRHDT and CDR2 FYEKMQ (reference sequence). Sequenced by immunoSEQ multiplex PCR; TCRdb stores in-frame clones only, minus some. The sample has about 300,000 clones; around 90% are singletons. The rearrangement joins TRBV13 to TRBJ2-3, with D maybe TRBD1 (6 bases). This TCR derives from a man aged 55-75 years who had recovered from COVID-19. The sequencing sample was made of PBMCs or T cells enriched from blood (not recorded which). The CDR3 DNA is TGTGTCGCCAGGGGTAGAAGCACAGATACGCAGTATTTT. This translates into CVARGRSTDTQYF.